This T cell receptor beta chain was sequenced in a study of human T cells and chemical hapten exposure (dated by TCRdb to the early 2020s). Notes on the research overall: For sensitization, 2% DPC in acetone was applied to an approximately 2 cm by approximately 2 cm area of upper inner arm skin. Throughout the roughly 23-week study period, patients were also given weekly therapeutic DPC doses on the scalp. Patch tests used Finn chambers with 0.01% DPC on the upper back, scored after 6 days by International Contact Dermatitis Research Group standards. The mostly female patient cohort included alopecia areata with under or over 50% scalp involvement, alopecia totalis and alopecia universalis. Libraries were pooled for sequencing, and variation in per-sample TCR yields was attributed mainly to small differences in library volumes within the pool. The study tracked peripheral blood TCR repertoire changes in vivo during primary and secondary sensitization to the hapten diphenylcyclopropenone (DPC) in alopecia patients. Patient blood was sampled pre-sensitization (week 0) and at 2, 6 and about 24 weeks after DPC sensitization. For TCR sequencing, blood came from about 29 alopecia patients at anywhere from one to four time points (pre-sensitization, 2, 6 and 24 weeks).

The library relied on RACE. TCRdb shows the sequencer as NextSeq 500. Library preparation attached unique molecular identifiers to individual cDNA molecules for quantitative, reproducible TCR counting. For every blood RNA sample, sequencing covered both the TCR alpha and TCR beta chains. Per the source publication's procedure: A median of roughly 98,000 TCRs per sample was observed, with a range of about 20,000 to 690,600. The Decombinator software suite was used to annotate the V, J and CDR3 of the TCR reads. For the PS versus PT1 abundance plots, all samples were subsampled to the same number of TCRs (28,000). Expanded TCRs were defined as absent before sensitization and observed at least eight times at the 2-week time point. TCRdb itself trimmed the public reads at Q25 with fastp, ran MiXCR and retained productive beta chains. CDR3 protein duplicates are merged, each entry listing the most common genes and DNA. What appears here as the V and J calls and clone size reflects TCRdb's work, not the paper's. The sample records about 41,000 distinct CDR3 sequences, about 3.5% of which are singletons. The ten biggest clones cover approximately 6.7% of the sample.

A remark on this clonotype: Its target antigen remains unknown. One base away there is no much larger clone; base qualities are not given.

The sample's time point label, in plain terms: patch test 2, 6 weeks after DPC sensitization. What the treatment or condition label conveys for this sample: therapeutic diphenylcyclopropenone sensitization with weekly scalp DPC. At every patch-test visit, the blood draw took place before the patch test was put on. Eligible patients were aged 18 to 70, diagnosed with alopecia, deemed suitable for DPC therapy, and excluded if pregnant. Total RNA was extracted from unfractionated whole blood collected in Tempus Blood RNA tubes. The paper's findings and limits, for the study overall: Repeated subsampling changed both the strength of the expansion versus patch-test correlation and the threshold at which that correlation became significant. The number of TCRs above 1 in 1000 frequency did not change with DPC sensitization; there was no evidence of global repertoire structure alterations. A positive correlation was found between the number of PT1 expanded TCRs and patch test score, with significance reached at thresholds 8, 16 and 32 but not 4. Compared with pre-sensitization or healthy control sets, expanded TCRs formed significantly more large CDR3 similarity clusters, which is consistent with antigen-driven responses. Because every patient had alopecia, a presumed autoimmune disease, the patients' immune response might differ from that of healthy individuals.

Including cysteine and phenylalanine, the CDR3 has 12 amino acids. Just the 36-base CDR3 DNA is kept, in frame starting at base 1. Relative to germline, V is missing 10 bases and J is missing 3 bases, with 3 bases of the junction outside any gene match. The germline V gene specifies MDHEN as CDR1 and SYDVKM as CDR2. This receptor was obtained from a man aged 35 to 55 with alopecia areata. Some clones in this sample may be carry-over from other donors' samples. Sequences were derived from whole blood, sampled in connection with sensitization to the hapten diphenylcyclopropenone (DPC). The rearranged segments are TRBV28 and TRBJ2-1; 7 bases in the middle match TRBD1. The base sequence is TGTGCCACGGGACAGAACTACAATGAGCAGTTCTTC. This yields the protein CATGQNYNEQFF. Beyond the CDR3, the reference TRBV28 and TRBJ2-1 genes provide the residues; the full variable domain reads: DVKVTQSSRYLVKRTGEKVFLECVQDMDHENMFWYRQDPGLGLRLIYFSYDVKMKEKGDIPEGYSVSREKKERFSLILESASTNQTSMYLCATGQNYNEQFFGPGTRLTVL.